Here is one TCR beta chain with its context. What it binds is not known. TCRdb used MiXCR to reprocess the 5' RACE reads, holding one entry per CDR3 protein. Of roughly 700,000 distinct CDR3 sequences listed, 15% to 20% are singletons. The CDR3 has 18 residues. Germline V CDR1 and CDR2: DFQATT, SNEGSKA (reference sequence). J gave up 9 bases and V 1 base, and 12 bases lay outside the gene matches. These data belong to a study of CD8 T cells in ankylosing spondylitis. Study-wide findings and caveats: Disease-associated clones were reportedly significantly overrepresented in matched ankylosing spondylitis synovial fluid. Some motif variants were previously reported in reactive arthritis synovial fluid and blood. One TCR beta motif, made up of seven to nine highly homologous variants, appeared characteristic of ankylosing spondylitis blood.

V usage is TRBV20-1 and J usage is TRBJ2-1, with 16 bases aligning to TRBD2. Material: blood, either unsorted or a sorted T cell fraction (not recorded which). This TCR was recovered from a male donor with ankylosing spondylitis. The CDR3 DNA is TGCAGTGCTAGAGTCCCGGGACTAGCGGGGGGGCCGGTGGGTGAGCAGTTCTTC. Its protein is CSARVPGLAGGPVGEQFF.